These 6 T cell receptor beta chains share one sample of origin, sequenced in a study of blood T cell repertoires in COVID-19. Sequenced by immunoSEQ multiplex PCR; TCRdb stores in-frame clones only, minus some. Among more than 65,000 clones, approximately 88% were seen once, and the ten largest hold 5.4%. Sequencing input: peripheral blood. These receptors came from a man in his sixties with acute or convalescent COVID-19.

The gene calls are TRBV29-1 and TRBJ2-7, with D uncertain. Trimming took off 4 bases at V and 3 bases at J, with 16 bases between the two ends. Germline V gene sequence: CDR1 SQVTM, CDR2 ANQGSEA. The CDR3 is 14 amino acids. The CDR3 nucleotides read TGCAGCGTTGCTAACGGTTCCCCTGGCTACGAGCAGTACTTC. It yields the protein CSVANGSPGYEQYF.

The gene calls are TRBV19 and TRBJ2-3; TRBD2 agrees at 8 bases. The V gene's germline CDR1 is LNHDA and CDR2 SQIVND (reference sequence). V trimming: 8 bases; J trimming: 3 bases; junction bases outside the gene matches: 10. The CDR3 runs 15 residues. The CDR3 reads CASRAAGGRTDTQYF. CDR3 nucleotide sequence: TGTGCCAGTCGCGCTGCGGGGGGCAGGACAGATACGCAGTATTTT.

This rearrangement joins TRBV4-1 to TRBJ2-7; 8 positions match TRBD2. The trim removed 5 bases at V and 7 bases at J, leaving 13 bases unmatched. This CDR3 spans 15 amino acids. Per germline, CDR1 MGHRA and CDR2 YSYEKL. CDR3 nucleotides: TGCGCCAGCAGCGCCACACTAGCGGCCGGGGTGGAGCAGTACTTC. This sequence encodes CASSATLAAGVEQYF.

The genes are TRBV9 and TRBJ2-2, with 9 bases aligning to TRBD1. The CDR3 length is 16 residues. J gave up 4 bases and V 2 bases, and 6 bases lay outside the gene matches. Per germline, CDR1 SGDLS and CDR2 YYNGEE. CDR3 residues: CASSVPTGGGTGELFF. The CDR3 DNA sequence: TGTGCCAGCAGCGTCCCCACAGGGGGCGGCACCGGGGAGCTGTTTTTT.

The V and J genes are TRBV18 and TRBJ2-1; TRBD1 agrees at 8 bases. The ends lost 2 bases at V and 3 bases at J; junction bases unmatched: 0. Germline V gene sequence: CDR1 KGHSH, CDR2 LQKENI. The CDR3 loop spans 14 amino acids. In DNA, the CDR3 is TGTGCCAGCTCACCAGACAGGGGCTACAATGAGCAGTTCTTC. Protein product: CASSPDRGYNEQFF.

The genes are TRBV9 and TRBJ2-2; D not certain. The CDR3 length is 14 residues. Germline V gene data show CDR1 as SGDLS and CDR2 as YYNGEE. V was shortened by 0 bases and J by 4 bases, with 7 bases between the two germline ends. The CDR3 region is CASSVAAATGELFF. Here the CDR3 DNA reads TGTGCCAGCAGCGTAGCGGCGGCCACCGGGGAGCTGTTTTTT.